Each of the 8 T cell receptor beta chains below was sequenced from the same sample in a study of shared clonotypes between healthy human individuals (TCRdb year 2020). Libraries were constructed by the immunoSEQ multiplex PCR assay. What TCRdb holds here is the immuneACCESS table cut down to in-frame rearrangements. Part of the clones is not present; checked against another copy, under half of the missing clones reflect an unresolved V gene, and the others are unexplained. A total of some 1,100,000 clones appear in this sample, around 78% of them only once. The leading ten clones occupy more than 0.5% of the sample. The source material was memory CD4+ T cells from PBMCs. Sample cell subset or site, as interpreted from the label and publication: CD45RA-negative fraction. The source is a young man in good health. Some clones in this sample may be carry-over from other donors' samples.

The rearrangement links TRBV4-1 to TRBJ2-2; D gene ambiguous. The germline V gene has CDR1 MGHRA and CDR2 YSYEKL. The CDR3 length is 14 residues. Trimming left V 5 bases short and J 5 bases short, with 12 bases between. The CDR3 region has the DNA TGCGCCAGCAGCTGGGCCACCCAGACCGGGGAGCTGTTTTTT. The encoded protein is CASSWATQTGELFF.

The chain joins TRBV30 to TRBJ2-1, with D unclear. This CDR3 contains 14 residues. Between the trimmed V and J ends, which lost 0 bases and 3 bases, there was a span of 9 bases. Germline values: CDR1 GTSNPN, CDR2 SVGIG (reference sequence). The CDR3 DNA reads as TGTGCCTGGAGTGTACTGGGGAACTACAATGAGCAGTTCTTC. Its protein product is CAWSVLGNYNEQFF.

This clone was detected a few times. The genes are TRBV21-1 and TRBJ2-3; no DNA check was done on the table's D call, TRBD1. TRBV21-1 is shown as a pseudogene. The CDR3 is made up of 13 amino acids. CDR3 DNA sequence: TGTGCCAGCAGCGCCCAGGGGCCAGATACGCAGTATTTT. Amino acids: CASSAQGPDTQYF.

The chain couples TRBV19 to TRBJ1-1; TRBD1 might be the D (5 bases). Germline V CDR1 and CDR2: LNHDA, SQIVND (reference sequence). CDR3 length: 14 residues. With 7 bases removed from V and 2 bases from J, the gap between germline ends came to 14 bases. CDR3 sequence: CASIGTRRNTEAFF. DNA for the CDR3: TGTGCCAGTATTGGGACCAGAAGAAACACTGAAGCTTTCTTT.

This rearrangement joins TRBV5-8 to TRBJ1-3, with a possible D match to TRBD1 (6 bases). Per germline, CDR1 SGHTS and CDR2 YDEGEE. Trimming shortened V by 2 bases and J by 4 bases, and 13 bases separated the two germline ends. The CDR3 covers 15 residues. CDR3 sequence reads: CASSLGQGQGNTIYF. Here the CDR3 DNA reads TGTGCCAGCAGCTTAGGGCAGGGACAAGGAAACACCATATATTTT. The full variable domain, completed using reference TRBV5-8 and TRBJ1-3, is EAGVTQSPTHLIKTRGQQATLRCSPISGHTSVYWYQQALGLGLQFLLWYDEGEERNRGNFPPRFSGRQFPNYSSELNVNALELEDSALYLCASSLGQGQGNTIYFGEGSWLTVV.

This sequence joins TRBV5-6 and TRBJ2-7, with no clear D. This CDR3 has 12 amino acids. Germline CDR1 SGHDT, CDR2 YYEEEE. Deletions cut 1 base from V and 3 bases from J, with 5 bases between. The CDR3 region has the DNA TGTGCCAGCAGCTTGATGGGCTACGAGCAGTACTTC. Translating it yields CASSLMGYEQYF.

This clone is a singleton in its sample. The rearrangement uses TRBV27 and TRBJ2-3; 7 positions match TRBD2. With 6 bases clipped from V and 0 bases from J, the junction kept 12 bases outside the gene matches. The germline V gene encodes CDR1 MNHEY and CDR2 SMNVEV (reference sequence). The CDR3 loop spans 17 amino acids. The DNA of the CDR3 is TGTGCCAGCAGAGATACTAGCGCCCCTTTTAGCACAGATACGCAGTATTTT. This translates into CASRDTSAPFSTDTQYF.

The CDR3 reads CSVGYTGELFF. CDR3 DNA: TGCAGTGTTGGGTACACCGGGGAGCTGTTTTTT. This chain joins TRBV20-1 and TRBJ2-2; D is unclear. The germline V and J ends were trimmed by 7 bases and 3 bases, with 6 bases remaining between them. Germline CDR1 reads DFQATT; CDR2 reads SNEGSKA (reference sequence). The CDR3 has 11 amino acids.